This T cell receptor beta chain was identified during a study of read filtering for tumor transcriptome and immune sequencing. Many counts were recorded for this clonotype. From about 400 ng of RNA, a library with molecular barcoded alpha/delta and beta/gamma adaptors was made. Each CDR3 protein gets one entry after TCRdb re-called the reads with MiXCR. The sample consists of about 63,000 distinct CDR3 sequences, approximately 15% of them appearing once. Sequenced sample: a population of CD138-negative cells sorted from bone marrow. The TCR sequence derives from a donor at least 40 years old with multiple myeloma.

CDR3 amino acids: CATSRDRQGEAFF. CDR3 DNA: TGTGCCACCAGCAGAGACCGCCAGGGTGAAGCTTTCTTT. The J gene is TRBJ1-1, the V gene TRBV15; D might be TRBD1 (5 bases). V lost 0 bases, J lost 7 bases, and 9 bases lay in between. This CDR3 region has 13 residues. Germline V gene sequence: CDR1 LNHNV, CDR2 YYDKDF (reference sequence).